The entry below describes one T cell receptor beta chain. Its antigen is as yet unknown. The CDR3 loop spans 13 amino acids. CDR1 is SGHKS and CDR2 is YYEKEE in the germline V gene (reference sequence). V was trimmed by 6 bases and J by 5 bases, leaving 14 bases between them. Mixed chimerism was transient after nonmyeloablative marrow transplants from related graft donors. These data belong to a study of Tregs in tolerant kidney transplant recipients. Study-wide findings and caveats: Nucleotide sequences could not be compared across some patients' samples due to primer changes. Biological reproducibility was not directly addressed in this study.

TCRdb's copy holds only in-frame clones and misses some; the assay was immunoSEQ multiplex PCR. The data show some 21,000 clones, over 75% seen once. This rearrangement joins TRBV5-5 to TRBJ1-1; perhaps TRBD1 as D (6 bases). The material sequenced was CD8+ T cells from blood (PBMCs), taken 6 months after the transplant. The sequence was obtained from a human patient who received a combined kidney and bone marrow transplant. Some T cells here may be from the graft donor. CDR3 sequence: CASILGAWTEAFF. The CDR3, as DNA: TGTGCCAGCATTCTGGGGGCTTGGACTGAAGCTTTCTTT. Using reference TRBV5-5 and TRBJ1-1 for the parts outside the CDR3, the full variable domain is DAGVTQSPTHLIKTRGQQVTLRCSPISGHKSVSWYQQVLGQGPQFIFQYYEKEERGRGNFPDRFSARQFPNYSSELNVNALLLGDSALYLCASILGAWTEAFFGQGTRLTVV.